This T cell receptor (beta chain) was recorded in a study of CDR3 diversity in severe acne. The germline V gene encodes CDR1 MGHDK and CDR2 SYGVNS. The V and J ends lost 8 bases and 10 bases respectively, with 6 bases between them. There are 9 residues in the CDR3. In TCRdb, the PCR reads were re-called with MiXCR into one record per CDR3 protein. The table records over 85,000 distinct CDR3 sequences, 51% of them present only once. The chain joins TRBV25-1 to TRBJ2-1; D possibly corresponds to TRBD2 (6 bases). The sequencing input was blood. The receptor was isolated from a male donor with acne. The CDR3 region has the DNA TGTGCCAGCGGGAGGGAGCAGTTCTTC. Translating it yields CASGREQFF.